Only a few counts were recorded for the clone carrying this TCR beta chain. The data stem from a study of graft-versus-host responses after intestinal transplantation. Overall study: Anti-thymocyte globulin was used for induction in all recipients, who then took tacrolimus and steroids for approximately three years.

Stimulators, some 200,000 irradiated and violet-dye-labeled cells, were plated with some 200,000 CFSE-labeled responder cells. Following the reaction, CD3+CD4+ and CD3+CD8+ responders that were proliferating and CFSE-low underwent sorting. The repertoire was sequenced with immunoSEQ multiplex PCR; TCRdb's copy has only in-frame clones and lacks some. The sample has approximately 9,900 clones, approximately 33% seen once; the top ten hold over 3%. Trimming shortened V by 7 bases and J by 3 bases, and 8 bases separated the two germline ends. CDR3 size: 12 residues. CDR1 is SEHNR, CDR2 FQNEAQ, per germline (reference sequence).

The input for sequencing was alloreactive CD8+ T cells from a mixed lymphocyte reaction culture, taken before transplantation. Noted subset: CFSE-low proliferating T cells sorted from roughly six-day pre-transplant mixed lymphocyte reaction (GvH or HvG direction). This TCR was sampled from a human patient who was an organ donor for intestinal transplantation. V usage is TRBV7-9 and J usage is TRBJ2-3; no definite D call. The CDR3: CASTRLTDTQYF. The CDR3 DNA reads TGTGCCAGCACCAGGCTTACAGATACGCAGTATTTT.